This T cell receptor beta chain was identified in a study of T cells expressing NK-cell markers (TCRdb year 2020). Turning to the overall study: About 8 donors provided sorted CD3+CD56+NKG2C+, CD3+CD56+NKG2C- and CD3+CD56-NKG2C+ T-cell subsets, whose TCR beta-chain repertoires were profiled. Of the eight sequenced donors, seven were found to be HCMV-seropositive and one was found to be HCMV-seronegative. All eight donors whose samples were sequenced were randomly selected healthy volunteers, three of them men and five women. Sequencing of the libraries produced 2 x 150 bp reads on Illumina HiSeq 2000/2500, MiSeq or NextSeq.

What the study reported, not specific to this receptor: Whether the expanded NKG2C-expressing T cell clones were specific for HCMV antigens was left unclear. In more than 5 donors, the dominant CD3+CD56+NKG2C+ clonotypes were found to rank among the top 10 CD8+ clonotypes and to make up roughly 1.0-7.0% of CD8+ T cells. Those dominant clonotypes were again the most abundant among CD3+CD56-NKG2C+ cells in several donors, at about 25-60.1%.

The sequencer listed for this sample is Illumina HiSeq 2000. TCR beta cDNA libraries were made by 5'RACE template switching that added a universal primer site and unique molecular identifiers. cDNA synthesis was primed from the TCR beta constant segment, followed by two successive PCR amplification steps. The authors' analysis ran thus. Reads were demultiplexed and grouped by UMI with MIGEC, and clonotypes were assembled and quantified with MiTCR. To remove erroneous sequences, TCR cDNA sequences were retained only when supported by two or more reads. Downstream repertoire analysis used the tcR package, and clonotypes were matched across fractions by CDR3 nucleotide sequence plus V segment. VDJmatch was used to annotate antigen specificity against VDJdb, with one amino acid substitution allowed in CDR3. Each entry corresponds to one CDR3 protein sequence from reads that TCRdb reprocessed, and DNA is not given. It is TCRdb's table, rather than the study itself, that gives the V and J calls and clone size. This sample's records show fewer than 400,000 distinct CDR3 sequences. Roughly 5.2% of the sample is held by the ten biggest clonotypes.

Details on this clonotype: Its antigen is not yet known.

For CDR1 and CDR2, the germline V gene lists SGHTA and FQGNSA. Measured from the cysteine to the phenylalanine, the CDR3 is 15 residues long. No DNA is listed. HCMV serostatus was determined by detecting HCMV-specific IgG in serum with a commercial ELISA kit. Ficoll density gradient centrifugation was used to isolate peripheral blood mononuclear cells from blood. This TCR derives from a man aged 18-75 years in good health. Recombination connected TRBV7-2 to TRBJ2-1; TCRdb's D gene call, TRBD1, goes unchecked for lack of DNA. What was sequenced was blood T cells: a sorted CD56 or NKG2C T cell subset, CD4+ or CD8+ T cells, or bulk PBMC T cells (not recorded which). The CDR3 corresponds to CASSSDRALYNEQFF.